Below, 21 T cell receptor beta chains from the same sample are listed, as sequenced in a study of chemoradiotherapy in HPV16-positive cancers. Profiling relied on immunoSEQ multiplex PCR, and the TCRdb table lists in-frame clones only, not all of them. The repertoire holds 4,000 to 5,500 clones, over 75% seen once, with around 3.1% in the top ten. The source was tumor tissue, collected from a patient who underwent chemoradiotherapy. The origin of the receptors is a human donor with HPV-associated anogenital cancer.

The chain has TRBV10-3 and TRBJ2-2; D is uncertain. This CDR3 is 15 amino acids long. From germline, CDR1 is ENHRY and CDR2 SYGVKD. V dropped 3 bases and J dropped 2 bases, with 10 bases sitting between them. CDR3 coding DNA: TGTGCCATCAGTGATCGGGCAGTAAACACCGGGGAGCTGTTTTTT. Its translation is CAISDRAVNTGELFF.

The V and J genes are TRBV25-1 and TRBJ1-4, with D maybe TRBD1 (5 bases). The CDR3 is made up of 15 amino acids. Germline CDR1 MGHDK, CDR2 SYGVNS. Trimming stripped 3 bases from V and 0 bases from J, with 8 bases between. CDR3 loop: CASSETAATNEKLFF. CDR3 DNA: TGTGCCAGCAGTGAGACAGCAGCAACTAATGAAAAACTGTTTTTT.

The chain couples TRBV7-9 to TRBJ2-3, with 10 positions matching TRBD2. The CDR3 sequence is 17 residues long. V was clipped by 1 base and J by 1 base; unmatched bases: 5. Germline V gene data show CDR1 as SEHNR and CDR2 as FQNEAQ (reference sequence). CDR3 in DNA: TGTGCCAGCAGCTTAGGGGCTAGCGGGAGCCGCACAGATACGCAGTATTTT. Protein sequence: CASSLGASGSRTDTQYF.

This chain connects TRBV5-1 to TRBJ1-2, with a possible D match to TRBD1 (5 bases). The ends were cut back, 4 bases at V and 4 bases at J, with 11 bases in the middle. The germline gives CDR1 SGHRS, CDR2 YFSETQ. CDR3 length equals 13 residues. DNA of the CDR3: TGCGCCAGCAGCCCGACCCAGGGCTATGGCTACACCTTC. This sequence encodes CASSPTQGYGYTF.

This clone was seen only a few times. V is TRBV4-1 and J is TRBJ1-3, with D possibly matching TRBD1 (6 bases). Germline values: CDR1 MGHRA, CDR2 YSYEKL. The CDR3 covers 16 residues. V lost 0 bases and J 0 bases, leaving 9 bases between the germline ends. The CDR3 loop is CASSQEGHVSGNTIYF. The CDR3 DNA reads TGCGCCAGCAGCCAAGAGGGACACGTCTCTGGAAACACCATATATTTT.

This chain links TRBV19 with TRBJ2-2; TRBD2 matches 10 bases. CDR3 length equals 17 residues. Per germline, CDR1 LNHDA and CDR2 SQIVND (reference sequence). V trimming: 3 bases; J trimming: 6 bases; junction bases outside the gene matches: 10. CDR3 protein: CASSIFGTSVYPGELFF. CDR3 nucleotide sequence: TGTGCCAGTAGTATCTTCGGGACTAGCGTTTATCCCGGGGAGCTGTTTTTT.

The gene calls are TRBV9 and TRBJ1-5; D perhaps matches TRBD1 (6 bases). V was cut by 5 bases and J by 7 bases, with 16 bases left in between. The CDR3 spans 14 residues. Germline V CDR1 and CDR2: SGDLS, YYNGEE. CDR3 sequence (DNA): TGTGCCAGCAGTCCCGGGGGGCCAGGACAGCCCCAGCATTTT. It is translated as CASSPGGPGQPQHF.

J is TRBJ1-1 and V is TRBV4-2; 8 positions match TRBD1. The length of the CDR3 is 17 residues. CDR1 and CDR2 from the germline V gene are LGHNA and YNFKEQ. With V trimmed by 0 bases and J by 3 bases, 9 bases remained unmatched. The CDR3 here is CASSQDAGGTSYTEAFF. In nucleotides, the CDR3 is TGTGCCAGCAGCCAAGACGCAGGGGGCACCTCGTACACTGAAGCTTTCTTT.

This clone was counted once. V gene TRBV9 combines with J gene TRBJ2-1, with 10 bases identical to TRBD1. The CDR3 runs 16 residues. Trimming at V came to 4 bases and at J to 7 bases, leaving 11 bases not matched to a gene. Looked up from germline, CDR1 is SGDLS and CDR2 is YYNGEE. This CDR3 reads CASSLLPWDRGNEQFF. The CDR3 DNA is TGTGCCAGCAGCCTCCTCCCTTGGGACAGGGGTAATGAGCAGTTCTTC.

V and J are TRBV29-1 and TRBJ1-1, with D uncertain. Trimming pared 4 bases from V and 5 bases from J, leaving 11 bases between. The germline gives CDR1 SQVTM, CDR2 ANQGSEA. The CDR3 contains 12 residues. The CDR3 region has the DNA TGCAGCGTTGGGTTGGGAGAAACTGAAGCTTTCTTT. Amino acids: CSVGLGETEAFF.

V usage is TRBV14 and J usage is TRBJ2-3, with D perhaps matching TRBD1 (5 bases). Per germline, CDR1 SGHDN and CDR2 FVKESK. This CDR3 comprises 14 residues. With 2 bases removed from V and 4 bases from J, the gap between germline ends came to 10 bases. CDR3: CASSQRTPADTQYF. The CDR3 DNA reads TGTGCCAGCAGCCAAAGGACACCGGCAGATACGCAGTATTTT. The full variable domain, rest sourced from reference TRBV14 and TRBJ2-3, is EAGVTQFPSHSVIEKGQTVTLRCDPISGHDNLYWYRRVMGKEIKFLLHFVKESKQDESGMPNNRFLAERTGGTYSTLKVQPAELEDSGVYFCASSQRTPADTQYFGPGTRLTVL.

This chain joins TRBV7-9 and TRBJ2-6; no reliable D call. CDR1 SEHNR and CDR2 FQNEAQ come from the germline V gene (reference sequence). The CDR3 is 15 residues long. V was shortened by 2 bases and J by 2 bases, with 7 bases between the two germline ends. The CDR3 spells CASSLKSTGANVLTF. The CDR3 DNA follows: TGTGCCAGCAGCTTAAAGTCAACTGGGGCCAACGTCCTGACTTTC.

The V call is TRBV6-5, the J call TRBJ2-7; D remains unclear. Germline assignment: CDR1 MNHEY and CDR2 SVGAGI. This CDR3 region has 14 residues. Trimming pared 6 bases from V and 0 bases from J, leaving 12 bases between. The CDR3 DNA is TGTGCCAGCAGCTACGTAGGCAGCTCCTACGAGCAGTACTTC. Residues: CASSYVGSSYEQYF.

The chain has TRBV4-1 and TRBJ2-3; the D gene is possibly TRBD1 (5 bases). Trimming stripped 2 bases from V and 4 bases from J, with 10 bases between. This CDR3 has 14 amino acids. Germline lookup yields CDR1 MGHRA and CDR2 YSYEKL. CDR3 in amino acids: CASSQQRGPDTQYF. The CDR3 DNA is TGCGCCAGCAGCCAACAAAGGGGCCCAGATACGCAGTATTTT.

J is TRBJ2-2 and V is TRBV5-4; D is perhaps TRBD1 (6 bases). There are 14 residues in the CDR3. Trimming pared 0 bases from V and 4 bases from J, leaving 7 bases between. Germline-derived CDR1 and CDR2 are SGHNT and YYREEE (reference sequence). This CDR3 is CASSLGGLTGELFF. The CDR3 DNA reads TGTGCCAGCAGCTTGGGGGGGCTCACCGGGGAGCTGTTTTTT.

The genes are TRBV7-9 and TRBJ1-1; 8 nucleotides line up with TRBD1. Per germline, CDR1 SEHNR and CDR2 FQNEAQ (reference sequence). The CDR3 totals 14 residues. Unmatched junction bases numbered 5, after V lost 7 bases and J lost 1 base. The CDR3 nucleotides are TGTGCCAGCAACCCCGACAGGGGGAACACTGAAGCTTTCTTT. This codes for CASNPDRGNTEAFF.

The chain combines TRBV6-1 with TRBJ2-1, with 11 bases that match TRBD2. The CDR3 spans 14 residues. After removal of 5 bases from V and 9 bases from J, the junction contained 6 bases not matched to a gene. The germline V gene encodes CDR1 MNHNS and CDR2 SASEGT. As DNA, the CDR3 is TGTGCCAGCAGTACTAGCGGGAGATCGGGTGAGCAGTTCTTC. It encodes CASSTSGRSGEQFF.

The rearrangement links TRBV19 to TRBJ1-1; the D gene is possibly TRBD1 (5 bases). Germline V lookup: CDR1 LNHDA, CDR2 SQIVND (reference sequence). With 3 bases removed from V and 4 bases from J, the gap between germline ends came to 9 bases. The CDR3 is made up of 13 amino acids. DNA of the CDR3: TGTGCCAGTAGTATGGAGAGGGGCACTGAAGCTTTCTTT. This gives the protein CASSMERGTEAFF.

The chain has TRBV11-2 and TRBJ1-2; no clear D gene. CDR1 SGHAT and CDR2 FQNNGV come from the germline V gene. The V and J ends lost 2 bases and 2 bases respectively, with 6 bases between them. This CDR3 is 13 amino acids long. The CDR3 spells CASSLQGNYGYTF. In DNA, the CDR3 is TGTGCCAGCAGCTTACAAGGGAACTATGGCTACACCTTC.

The CDR3 nucleotides are TGTGCCAGCAGGACTGGGGATACAGGGGAGCTGTTTTTT. As protein: CASRTGDTGELFF. V is TRBV27 and J is TRBJ2-2; D is ambiguous. Germline V gene lookup returns CDR1 MNHEY and CDR2 SMNVEV (reference sequence). The CDR3 length is 13 residues. Between the trimmed V and J ends, which lost 6 bases and 8 bases, there was a span of 13 bases.

The genes are TRBV6-4 and TRBJ1-1; D might be TRBD1 (5 bases). V dropped 5 bases and J dropped 0 bases, with 10 bases sitting between them. Germline V gene sequence: CDR1 MRHNA, CDR2 SNTAGT. This CDR3 has 14 residues. The CDR3, as DNA: TGTGCCAGCAGTACTCGACAGATGAACACTGAAGCTTTCTTT. Translated, it gives CASSTRQMNTEAFF.